This passage covers 4 T cell receptor beta chains from one sample sequenced in a study of blood T cells in healthy people across ages. Using a J-beta primer mix together with a sample-barcoded 5' primer, a second PCR was run for about 6 to 12 cycles. TCRdb used MiXCR to reprocess the 5' RACE reads, holding one entry per CDR3 protein. Here the sample spans over 1,300,000 distinct CDR3 sequences, approximately 60% being singletons. The sample consisted of blood. All receptors come from a man between 18 and 29 years old in good health.

The table lists this clonotype with a few counts. The rearrangement links TRBV4-3 to TRBJ2-7; 13 bases agree with TRBD2. Unmatched junction bases numbered 3, after V lost 3 bases and J lost 7 bases. The CDR3 runs 14 residues. The germline gives CDR1 LGHNA, CDR2 YSLEER. The CDR3 here is CASSHGLAGEEQYF. CDR3 nucleotides: TGCGCCAGCAGCCACGGACTAGCGGGGGAAGAGCAGTACTTC.

This clonotype was observed a handful of times. The chain joins TRBV20-1 to TRBJ2-7; D is uncertain. This CDR3 region has 13 residues. The V end was cut by 0 bases, the J end by 0 bases, with 6 bases between. Looked up from germline, CDR1 is DFQATT and CDR2 is SNEGSKA (reference sequence). The chain's CDR3 is CSARDLFSYEQYF. The CDR3 nucleotides are TGCAGTGCTAGAGACTTGTTCTCCTACGAGCAGTACTTC.

V usage is TRBV16 and J usage is TRBJ1-6; the D gene is possibly TRBD1 (5 bases). The CDR3 is made up of 16 amino acids. Trimming shortened V by 2 bases and J by 8 bases, and 16 bases separated the two germline ends. The V gene's germline CDR1 is KGHSY and CDR2 FQNENV. CDR3 sequence (DNA): TGTGCCAGCAGCCAACCTGGGGCCGTCGGGTATTCACCCCTCCACTTT. Protein sequence: CASSQPGAVGYSPLHF.

The J gene is TRBJ2-3, the V gene TRBV6-5, with 7 bases that match TRBD2. V shed 5 bases and J 2 bases; nucleotides not matched to a gene: 10. CDR1 is MNHEY, CDR2 SVGAGI, per germline. This CDR3 spans 16 amino acids. The CDR3 reads CASSRGLPKTTDTQYF. The CDR3 nucleotides are TGTGCCAGCAGTAGGGGACTACCCAAGACCACAGATACGCAGTATTTT.